The 13 T cell receptor beta chains presented below share a single source sample, sequenced in a study of early T cells in non-severe SARS-CoV-2 infection. TCRdb reanalysed the 5' RACE reads using MiXCR and keeps one entry per CDR3 protein. The sample includes around 26,000 distinct CDR3 sequences, 4.8% of them seen just once. The sequenced material came from whole blood. The receptors derive from an adult who was a healthcare worker with PCR-confirmed SARS-CoV-2 infection or an uninfected control (not recorded which).

This clonotype was observed at least ten times. The chain has TRBV12-3 or TRBV12-4 and TRBJ1-1; 8 bases match TRBD1. Trimming removed 5 bases from V and 4 bases from J; junction bases left unmatched: 6. The CDR3 covers 14 residues. The DNA for the CDR3 is TGTGCCAGCAGTAAACAGGGGGGGACCACTGAAGCTTTCTTT. As protein: CASSKQGGTTEAFF.

Many counts were recorded for this clonotype. This chain connects TRBV19 to TRBJ2-2; D might be TRBD2 (7 bases). Germline V lookup: CDR1 LNHDA, CDR2 SQIVND (reference sequence). This CDR3 has 16 residues. V dropped 3 bases and J dropped 5 bases, with 16 bases sitting between them. This chain's CDR3 is CASSIGAGAGTGELFF. The CDR3 nucleotides are TGTGCCAGTAGTATCGGGGCGGGGGCCGGAACCGGGGAGCTGTTTTTT.

There are many counts of this clonotype. CDR3 coding DNA: TGTGCCAGTAGTATGACCGGAGGACTGATATATGGCTACACCTTC. It is translated as CASSMTGGLIYGYTF. V usage is TRBV19 and J usage is TRBJ1-2; D is uncertain. Germline lookup yields CDR1 LNHDA and CDR2 SQIVND (reference sequence). With 3 bases removed from V and 5 bases from J, the gap between germline ends came to 16 bases. The CDR3 loop spans 15 amino acids.

This clonotype was seen only a few times. The chain combines TRBV27 with TRBJ1-4, with D possibly TRBD1 on 6 matching bases. CDR3 length equals 14 residues. V lost 5 bases and J lost 1, with 8 bases in between. Germline V CDR1 and CDR2: MNHEY, SMNVEV (reference sequence). CDR3 coding DNA: TGTGCCAGCAGTACAGGGTTAACTAATGAAAAACTGTTTTTT. The encoded protein is CASSTGLTNEKLFF.

This clonotype has a count of ten or more. The J gene is TRBJ1-2, the V gene TRBV29-1; D not resolved. The V end was cut by 4 bases, the J end by 0 bases, with 3 bases between. Germline V gene lookup returns CDR1 SQVTM and CDR2 ANQGSEA. The CDR3 covers 11 residues. The CDR3 DNA follows: TGCAGCGTTGGCTCTAACTATGGCTACACCTTC. This encodes CSVGSNYGYTF.

The sample holds many counts of this clonotype. This chain joins TRBV10-3 and TRBJ2-4; D is possibly TRBD1 (5 bases). This CDR3 is 12 amino acids long. The V gene's germline CDR1 is ENHRY and CDR2 SYGVKD. Trimming cost V 4 bases and J 8 bases, with 9 bases left between them. The DNA of the CDR3 is TGTGCCATCAGTGGGCAGGGTTACATTCAGTACTTC. It specifies CAISGQGYIQYF.

This clonotype was recorded at least ten times. The chain couples TRBV18 to TRBJ2-1, with TRBD2 matching over 9 bases. The CDR3 has 16 amino acids. In germline, CDR1 is KGHSH, CDR2 LQKENI. The V segment lost 0 bases and the J segment 8 bases; nucleotides outside the gene matches: 8. CDR3 bases: TGTGCCAGCTCACCACCGAGTAGCGGGAGATTCGATGAGCAGTTCTTC. Its translation is CASSPPSSGRFDEQFF.

This clonotype turned up a few times. The DNA for the CDR3 is TGCGCCAGCGGACAAAGGGACAATGAGCAGTTCTTC. Translation: CASGQRDNEQFF. The chain uses TRBV5-1 and TRBJ2-1, with D possibly TRBD1 on 5 matching bases. Trimming left V 7 bases short and J 5 bases short, with 10 bases between. Germline V gives CDR1 SGHRS, CDR2 YFSETQ. CDR3 length: 12 amino acids.

This clonotype came up a few times. The rearrangement uses TRBV5-1 and TRBJ1-1, with unresolved D. Germline assignment: CDR1 SGHRS and CDR2 YFSETQ. Trimming pared 2 bases from V and 6 bases from J, leaving 5 bases between. This CDR3 spans 11 amino acids. The CDR3 sequence is CASSFGPEAFF. Here the CDR3 DNA reads TGCGCCAGCAGCTTTGGCCCTGAAGCTTTCTTT. Using reference TRBV5-1 and TRBJ1-1 for the parts outside the CDR3, the full variable domain is KAGVTQTPRYLIKTRGQQVTLSCSPISGHRSVSWYQQTPGQGLQFLFEYFSETQRNKGNFPGRFSGRQFSNSRSEMNVSTLELGDSALYLCASSFGPEAFFGQGTRLTVV.

This clonotype was counted at least ten times. The chain couples TRBV10-2 to TRBJ2-3, with D perhaps given as TRBD1 or TRBD2 (5 bases each). V dropped 5 bases and J dropped 4 bases, with 13 bases sitting between them. CDR1 and CDR2 (germline): WSHSY, SAAADI. This CDR3 is built from 14 residues. The CDR3 protein is CASSNGARSDTQYF. CDR3 bases: TGCGCCAGCAGTAACGGGGCCCGGTCAGATACGCAGTATTTT.

There are a few counts of this clonotype. The J gene is TRBJ2-1, the V gene TRBV6-2 or TRBV6-3; tentatively, D is TRBD2 (6 bases). Per the germline V gene, CDR1 is MNHEY and CDR2 is SVGEGT. Trimming shortened V by 5 bases and J by 9 bases, and 20 bases separated the two germline ends. This CDR3 is built from 15 residues. The CDR3 spells CASSLGSQTSSEQFF. DNA of the CDR3: TGTGCCAGCAGTCTAGGGTCACAGACTAGTAGTGAGCAGTTCTTC.

This clonotype has a count of ten or more. V is TRBV4-1 and J is TRBJ1-1; D is undetermined. The CDR3 runs 13 residues. Trimming removed 0 bases from V and 11 bases from J, with 13 bases in between. Germline values: CDR1 MGHRA, CDR2 YSYEKL. CDR3 amino acids: CASSQEVGGTAFF. CDR3 coding DNA: TGCGCCAGCAGCCAAGAGGTAGGAGGTACGGCTTTCTTT.

In the case of this clonotype: This may be a read error, as it is one base from a much larger clone. This chain joins TRBV7-2 and TRBJ2-7, with D hard to call. Germline V gene data show CDR1 as SGHTA and CDR2 as FQGNSA. V was clipped by 0 bases and J by 6 bases, with 6 bases between them. The CDR3 consists of 12 residues. CDR3 sequence (DNA): TGTACCAGCAGCTTAGCGCCCATCGAGCAGTACTTC. This encodes CTSSLAPIEQYF.